This is a list of T cell receptor beta chains from one sample in a study of cytomegalovirus exposure and HLA in healthy donors. The repertoire was sequenced with immunoSEQ multiplex PCR; TCRdb's copy has only in-frame clones and lacks some. The table includes some 50,000 clones, approximately 93% detected once. The sequenced material came from PBMCs. The origin of the receptors is a woman between 18 and 29 years old in good health and CMV-seronegative. Each CDR3 is given without its conserved first and last residue.

TRBV6-1	TRBJ1-2	ASSLTSTGGYGYT
TRBV9	TRBJ2-2	ASSGRDSYTGELF
TRBV2	TRBJ1-5	ASSVLGRNQPQH
TRBV6-6	TRBJ2-3	ASSYGGLAQY
TRBV20-1	TRBJ2-7	SALGQKH
TRBV10-3	TRBJ2-3	AISDLAGRTDTQY
TRBV18	TRBJ2-1	ASSPEFRSYNEQF
TRBV7-2	TRBJ2-7	ASSLVARGIYEQY
TRBV4-3	TRBJ1-1	ASSPGQENTEAF
TRBV6-1	TRBJ1-5	ATEVVSNQPQH
TRBV4-3	TRBJ2-3	ASSQGTHYTDTQY
TRBV16	TRBJ2-7	ASSLGPQGGYEQY
TRBV19	TRBJ2-7	ASSTRTGTAYEQY
TRBV9	TRBJ2-3	ASSVEIGGAGVNTQY
TRBV28	TRBJ1-2	ASTIRGDYGYT
TRBV7-2	TRBJ1-2	ASSLDGGSYGYT
TRBV2	TRBJ2-1	ASRGLAGGFYNEQF